The 24 T cell receptor beta chains below come from one sample, sequenced in a study of T-cell reconstitution after alpha-beta-depleted transplantation in children (dated by TCRdb to the mid-2010s). The sample's treatment or condition, from its label and the paper: allogeneic hematopoietic cell transplantation with graft depleted of TCRalphabeta T cells and CD19 B cells. Receptor libraries were prepared by PCR. The instrument given in TCRdb is Illumina HiSeq 2500. To normalize quantification of the TCRbeta repertoire, the TCR libraries were built with molecular barcoding that relied on unique molecular identifiers. TCRdb itself trimmed the public reads at Q25 with fastp, ran MiXCR and retained productive beta chains. Rows matching on CDR3 protein sequence are summarized as one entry with the most common DNA and genes. A total of about 110,000 distinct CDR3 sequences appear in this sample, more than 20% of them only once. The ten largest clones capture about 10% of the sample.

Source: PBMCs, mostly from graft donor cells, taken 180 days after TCRalphabeta/CD19-depleted stem cell transplant. These TCRs come from a male patient aged 2-10 years who had a stem cell transplant for chronic granulomatous disease, so the T cells may come from the graft donor.

This clonotype occurred many times. The genes are TRBV20-1 and TRBJ1-1; D is uncertain. V lost 2 bases and J lost 3, with 7 bases in between. From germline, CDR1 is DFQATT and CDR2 SNEGSKA (reference sequence). The CDR3 runs to 12 residues. The DNA of the CDR3 is TGCAGTGCTAGACTCGTGGACACTGAAGCTTTCTTT. Translating gives CSARLVDTEAFF.

The chain uses TRBV28 and TRBJ2-1; D might be TRBD2 (6 bases). CDR1 MDHEN and CDR2 SYDVKM come from the germline V gene. Trimming took 7 bases from V and 1 from J, leaving 14 bases between them. CDR3 length equals 15 residues. The CDR3 DNA follows: TGTGCCAGCAACAAACTAGCCAGTTCCTACAATGAGCAGTTCTTC. This sequence encodes CASNKLASSYNEQFF. The variable domain in full, completed from reference TRBV28 and TRBJ2-1, reads DVKVTQSSRYLVKRTGEKVFLECVQDMDHENMFWYRQDPGLGLRLIYFSYDVKMKEKGDIPEGYSVSREKKERFSLILESASTNQTSMYLCASNKLASSYNEQFFGPGTRLTVL.

The J gene is TRBJ2-7, the V gene TRBV7-2; perhaps TRBD1 as D (6 bases). Germline CDR1 SGHTA, CDR2 FQGNSA. The CDR3 spans 15 residues. V was shortened by 5 bases and J by 3 bases, with 17 bases between the two germline ends. The CDR3 region has the DNA TGTGCCAGCAGCCCTAGGTGGAGGACAGACTACGAGCAGTACTTC. Protein product: CASSPRWRTDYEQYF.

The table lists this clonotype with many counts. V gene TRBV12-3 or TRBV12-4 combines with J gene TRBJ2-7; TRBD2 matches 7 bases. This CDR3 is built from 14 residues. J was trimmed by 0 bases and V by 5 bases; bases with no gene match: 4. CDR3 protein: CASSQRGLSYEQYF. The DNA of the CDR3 is TGTGCCAGCAGTCAGCGGGGACTCTCCTACGAGCAGTACTTC.

This clonotype was counted at least ten times. The rearrangement links TRBV7-2 to TRBJ2-4; D is uncertain. In germline, CDR1 is SGHTA, CDR2 FQGNSA. This CDR3 spans 17 amino acids. The V end was cut by 4 bases, the J end by 0 bases, with 16 bases between. CDR3 coding DNA: TGTGCCAGCAGCTCAAGGACGGAAATTCTAGCCAAAAACATTCAGTACTTC. It translates to CASSSRTEILAKNIQYF. Full variable domain (rest looked up from reference TRBV7-2 and TRBJ2-4): GAGVSQSPSNKVTEKGKDVELRCDPISGHTALYWYRQSLGQGLEFLIYFQGNSAPDKSGLPSDRFSAERTGGSVSTLTIQRTQQEDSAVYLCASSSRTEILAKNIQYFGAGTRLSVL.

This chain uses TRBV12-3 or TRBV12-4 with TRBJ2-7, with 8 positions matching TRBD2. V lost 2 bases, J lost 3 bases, and 12 bases stayed unmatched. The CDR3 covers 17 residues. The CDR3 nucleotides read TGTGCCAGCAGTTTATTCCCCATTCCCAGCGGGAGCTACGAGCAGTACTTC. This sequence encodes CASSLFPIPSGSYEQYF.

The J gene is TRBJ1-3, the V gene TRBV5-1; D might be TRBD1 (5 bases). Germline V lookup: CDR1 SGHRS, CDR2 YFSETQ. Trimming took 1 base from V and 3 from J, leaving 17 bases between them. CDR3 length: 17 residues. CDR3 sequence: CASSLMSGTRSGNTIYF. The CDR3 bases are TGCGCCAGCAGCTTGATGTCCGGGACTAGAAGTGGAAACACCATATATTTT.

V is TRBV5-1 and J is TRBJ1-1; D unclear. The CDR3 contains 14 residues. Trimming shortened V by 1 base and J by 0 bases, and 7 bases separated the two germline ends. Germline-derived CDR1 and CDR2 are SGHRS and YFSETQ. The CDR3 loop reads CASSLSQMNTEAFF. In nucleotides, the CDR3 is TGCGCCAGCAGCTTGTCACAGATGAACACTGAAGCTTTCTTT.

This clonotype was seen at least ten times. The chain carries TRBV29-1 and TRBJ2-3; TRBD2 matches at 7 bases. Germline V CDR1 and CDR2: SQVTM, ANQGSEA. The CDR3 consists of 13 residues. The junction had 6 bases not matched to a gene; V was cut back by 7 bases and J by 2 bases. The CDR3 sequence is CSADGGNTDTQYF. In nucleotides, the CDR3 is TGCAGCGCCGACGGGGGGAACACAGATACGCAGTATTTT.

There are many counts of this clonotype. This chain uses TRBV29-1 with TRBJ1-4, with TRBD1 matching 9 bases. The CDR3 consists of 13 residues. CDR1 and CDR2 (germline): SQVTM, ANQGSEA. The J segment lost 4 bases and the V segment lost 6 bases, leaving 3 bases of the junction unmatched. CDR3 sequence reads: CSVGTGINEKLFF. CDR3 nucleotide sequence: TGCAGCGTCGGGACAGGGATTAATGAAAAACTGTTTTTT.

This clonotype is a singleton in its sample. The chain combines TRBV5-1 with TRBJ2-1; possibly TRBD1 for D (5 bases). The CDR3 runs to 16 residues. V shed 2 bases and J shed 4 bases, with 16 bases lying between them. Germline values: CDR1 SGHRS, CDR2 YFSETQ. The CDR3 is CASSLGSGIEYNEQFF. The CDR3 DNA reads as TGCGCCAGCAGCTTAGGCTCAGGGATCGAGTACAATGAGCAGTTCTTC. Drawing the rest from reference TRBV5-1 and TRBJ2-1, the complete variable domain is KAGVTQTPRYLIKTRGQQVTLSCSPISGHRSVSWYQQTPGQGLQFLFEYFSETQRNKGNFPGRFSGRQFSNSRSEMNVSTLELGDSALYLCASSLGSGIEYNEQFFGPGTRLTVL.

This clonotype was seen repeatedly, ten times or more. V usage is TRBV29-1 and J usage is TRBJ2-7; no definite D call. The V and J ends lost 4 bases and 0 bases respectively, with 7 bases between them. This CDR3 region has 12 residues. Looked up from germline, CDR1 is SQVTM and CDR2 is ANQGSEA. The CDR3 is CSVGLSSYEQYF. The CDR3, as DNA: TGCAGCGTTGGCCTGAGCTCCTACGAGCAGTACTTC.

The chain carries TRBV20-1 and TRBJ2-7; 10 nucleotides agree with TRBD2. Germline loops: CDR1 DFQATT, CDR2 SNEGSKA (reference sequence). With 7 bases clipped from V and 9 bases from J, the junction kept 15 bases outside the gene matches. The CDR3 loop spans 14 amino acids. The CDR3 DNA sequence: TGCAGTGTCCCCGGGACTAGCGAACGTTTGGGGCAGTACTTC. It translates to CSVPGTSERLGQYF.

In this sample, this clonotype turned up a few times. The germline gene is not matched at one end of the junction; a read error may be the cause. This chain links TRBV24-1 with TRBJ2-2; TRBD1 is a possible D gene (5 bases). The length of the CDR3 is 15 residues. Germline V gene sequence: CDR1 KGHDR, CDR2 SFDVKD. The CDR3 here is CATSDLPGNAGELFF. For the CDR3, the DNA is TGTGCCACCAGTGATTTGCCAGGGAACGCCGGGGAGCTGTTTTTT.

This clonotype was counted at least ten times. The rearrangement links TRBV20-1 to TRBJ1-6, with 7 bases matching TRBD1. V was pared by 6 bases and J by 8 bases, with 7 bases of the junction left unmatched. The CDR3 runs to 13 residues. Germline-derived CDR1 and CDR2 are DFQATT and SNEGSKA (reference sequence). The DNA for the CDR3 is TGCAGTGCCAATTGGGACAGAGATTCACCCCTCCACTTT. Protein: CSANWDRDSPLHF.

The table lists this clonotype with many counts. The V and J genes are TRBV25-1 and TRBJ2-2; no clear D. The CDR3 covers 13 residues. CDR1 MGHDK and CDR2 SYGVNS come from the germline V gene. V was shortened by 3 bases and J by 4 bases, with 6 bases between the two germline ends. CDR3 sequence: CASSDLGTGELFF. In nucleotides, the CDR3 is TGTGCCAGCAGTGATCTTGGCACCGGGGAGCTGTTTTTT.

This chain connects TRBV5-1 to TRBJ2-5; D could derive from TRBD1 or TRBD2 (5 bases each). This CDR3 spans 15 amino acids. CDR1 and CDR2 from the germline V gene are SGHRS and YFSETQ. V dropped 0 bases and J dropped 5 bases, with 14 bases sitting between them. CDR3 sequence (DNA): TGCGCCAGCAGCTTGGAGGGGAGAATAGTGGAGACCCAGTACTTC. As protein: CASSLEGRIVETQYF.

This clonotype has a count of ten or more. J is TRBJ1-1 and V is TRBV5-1; the match to TRBD1 covers 7 bases. The CDR3 runs to 14 residues. Germline values: CDR1 SGHRS, CDR2 YFSETQ. With V trimmed by 4 bases and J by 1 base, 4 bases remained unmatched. The CDR3 DNA is TGCGCCAGCAGCGTGACAGGGACGAACACTGAAGCTTTCTTT. The encoded protein is CASSVTGTNTEAFF.

This clonotype was counted only a few times. V is TRBV25-1 and J is TRBJ2-7, with TRBD2 matching 12 bases. The V and J ends lost 6 bases and 4 bases, in that order; junction bases with no gene match: 16. The CDR3 spans 18 residues. Per the germline V gene, CDR1 is MGHDK and CDR2 is SYGVNS. CDR3 bases: TGTGCCAGCAGAGTAACTAGCGGGAGGAAGGGCGGTGTGTACGAGCAGTACTTC. It specifies CASRVTSGRKGGVYEQYF.

CDR3 DNA: TGTGCCAGCAGTTCGGGACTCTTTACCTACAATGAGCAGTTCTTC. Its protein is CASSSGLFTYNEQFF. V gene TRBV12-3 or TRBV12-4 combines with J gene TRBJ2-1; the D gene is possibly TRBD2 (6 bases). CDR3 length equals 15 residues. V gave up 4 bases and J gave up 2 bases, with 12 bases separating them.

Ten or more counts support this clonotype. This chain uses TRBV5-5 with TRBJ2-3; D ambiguous. The length of the CDR3 is 12 residues. V dropped 4 bases and J dropped 5 bases, with 8 bases sitting between them. Germline V gene data show CDR1 as SGHKS and CDR2 as YYEKEE (reference sequence). This chain's CDR3 is CASSLEVDTQYF. The CDR3 DNA reads as TGTGCCAGCAGCCTCGAGGTAGATACGCAGTATTTT.

The rearrangement joins TRBV5-1 to TRBJ2-7, with a weak D call TRBD1 (6 bases). The CDR3 has 14 amino acids. CDR1 and CDR2 from the germline V gene are SGHRS and YFSETQ. The V end lost 3 bases, the J end lost 1 base, and 11 bases lay between the germline ends. This CDR3 is CASSSYRASYEQYF. CDR3 coding DNA: TGCGCCAGCAGCTCCTACAGGGCGTCCTACGAGCAGTACTTC.

This clonotype was picked up a small number of times. V and J are TRBV5-5 and TRBJ2-7; maybe TRBD2 (5 bases). Germline CDR1 and CDR2: SGHKS and YYEKEE (reference sequence). Trimming took off 4 bases at V and 3 bases at J, with 17 bases between the two ends. There are 15 residues in the CDR3. CDR3 in amino acids: CASSLGDRIIYEQYF. The CDR3 coding sequence is TGTGCCAGCAGCCTGGGAGACCGCATTATCTACGAGCAGTACTTC. The full variable domain, rest sourced from reference TRBV5-5 and TRBJ2-7, is DAGVTQSPTHLIKTRGQQVTLRCSPISGHKSVSWYQQVLGQGPQFIFQYYEKEERGRGNFPDRFSARQFPNYSSELNVNALLLGDSALYLCASSLGDRIIYEQYFGPGTRLTVT.

This clonotype has more than one count but fewer than ten. The chain carries TRBV29-1 and TRBJ2-5; no clear D. The CDR3 totals 11 residues. Germline CDR1 SQVTM, CDR2 ANQGSEA. CDR3 region: CSVGIQETQYF. The CDR3 nucleotides read TGCAGTGTGGGCATCCAAGAGACCCAGTACTTC.